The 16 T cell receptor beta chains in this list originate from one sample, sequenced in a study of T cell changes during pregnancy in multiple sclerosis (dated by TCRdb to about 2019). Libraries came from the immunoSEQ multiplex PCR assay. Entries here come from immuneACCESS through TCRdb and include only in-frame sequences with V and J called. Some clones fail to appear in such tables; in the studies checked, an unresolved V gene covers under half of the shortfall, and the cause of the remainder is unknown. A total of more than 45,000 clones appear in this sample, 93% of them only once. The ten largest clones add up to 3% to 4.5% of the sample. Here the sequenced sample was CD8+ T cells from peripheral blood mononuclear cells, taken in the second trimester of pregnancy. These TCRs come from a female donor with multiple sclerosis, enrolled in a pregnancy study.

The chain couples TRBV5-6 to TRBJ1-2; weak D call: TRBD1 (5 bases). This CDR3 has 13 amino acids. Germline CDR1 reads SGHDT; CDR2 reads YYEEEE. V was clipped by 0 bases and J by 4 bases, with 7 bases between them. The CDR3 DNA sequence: TGTGCCAGCAGCTTGGGACAGCCCTATGGCTACACCTTC. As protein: CASSLGQPYGYTF.

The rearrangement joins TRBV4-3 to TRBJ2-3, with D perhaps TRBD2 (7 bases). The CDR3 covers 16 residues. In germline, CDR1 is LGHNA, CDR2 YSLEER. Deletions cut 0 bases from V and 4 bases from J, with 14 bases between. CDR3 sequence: CASSQDRWGGSDTQYF. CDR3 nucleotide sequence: TGCGCCAGCAGCCAAGATCGGTGGGGGGGCTCAGATACGCAGTATTTT.

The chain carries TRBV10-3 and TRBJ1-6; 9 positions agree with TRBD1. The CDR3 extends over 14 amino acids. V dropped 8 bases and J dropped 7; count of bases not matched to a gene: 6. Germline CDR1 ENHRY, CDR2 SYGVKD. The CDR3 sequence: CAIGTGTGNSPLHF. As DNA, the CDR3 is TGTGCCATCGGGACAGGGACGGGAAATTCACCCCTCCACTTT.

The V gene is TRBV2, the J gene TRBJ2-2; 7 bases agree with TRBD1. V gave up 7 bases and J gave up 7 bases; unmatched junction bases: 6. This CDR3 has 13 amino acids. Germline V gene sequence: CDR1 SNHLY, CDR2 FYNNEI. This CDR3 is CASKQGVGGELFF. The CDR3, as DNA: TGTGCCAGCAAGCAGGGGGTGGGCGGGGAGCTGTTTTTT.

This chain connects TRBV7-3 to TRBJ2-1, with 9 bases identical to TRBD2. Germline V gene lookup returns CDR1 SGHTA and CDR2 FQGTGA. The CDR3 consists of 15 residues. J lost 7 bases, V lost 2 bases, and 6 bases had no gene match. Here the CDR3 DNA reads TGTGCCAGCAGCTTAGAGGCGGGGGGGCGGAATGAGCAGTTCTTC. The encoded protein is CASSLEAGGRNEQFF.

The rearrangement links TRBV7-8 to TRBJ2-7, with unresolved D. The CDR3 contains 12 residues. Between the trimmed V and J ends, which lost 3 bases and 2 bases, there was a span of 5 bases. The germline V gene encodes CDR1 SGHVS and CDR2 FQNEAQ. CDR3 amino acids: CASSFIPYEQYF. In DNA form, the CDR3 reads TGTGCCAGCAGCTTCATTCCCTACGAGCAGTACTTC.

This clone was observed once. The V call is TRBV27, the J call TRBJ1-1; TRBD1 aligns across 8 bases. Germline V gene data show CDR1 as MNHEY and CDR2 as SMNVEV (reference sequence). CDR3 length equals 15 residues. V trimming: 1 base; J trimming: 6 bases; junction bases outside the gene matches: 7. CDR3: CASSLWTGPLAEAFF. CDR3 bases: TGTGCCAGCAGTTTATGGACAGGGCCTTTAGCTGAAGCTTTCTTT.

The CDR3 nucleotides read TGCGCCAGCAGCTTGGTCACTCAGGGTCTGAGCGAGCAGTACTTC. It encodes CASSLVTQGLSEQYF. The chain is built from TRBV5-1 and TRBJ2-7; possibly TRBD1 for D (5 bases). The V gene lost 0 bases and the J gene lost 6 bases, with 16 bases spanning the gap. The CDR3 is made up of 15 amino acids. CDR1 and CDR2 (germline): SGHRS, YFSETQ.

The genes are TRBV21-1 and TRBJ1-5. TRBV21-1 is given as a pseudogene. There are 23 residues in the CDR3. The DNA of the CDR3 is TGTGCCAGCAGCAAACGGGGGGAATCATTGTTTCGGGAGACTATCGGTCATTATCAGCCCCAGCATTTT. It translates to CASSKRGESLFRETIGHYQPQHF.

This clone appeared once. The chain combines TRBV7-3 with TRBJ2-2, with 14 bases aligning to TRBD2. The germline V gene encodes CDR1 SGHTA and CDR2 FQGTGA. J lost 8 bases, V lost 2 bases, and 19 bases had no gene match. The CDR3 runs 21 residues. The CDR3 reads CASSLPAGTSGGKGPEGELFF. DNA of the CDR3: TGTGCCAGCAGCTTACCCGCCGGGACTAGCGGGGGCAAGGGACCCGAAGGGGAGCTGTTTTTT.

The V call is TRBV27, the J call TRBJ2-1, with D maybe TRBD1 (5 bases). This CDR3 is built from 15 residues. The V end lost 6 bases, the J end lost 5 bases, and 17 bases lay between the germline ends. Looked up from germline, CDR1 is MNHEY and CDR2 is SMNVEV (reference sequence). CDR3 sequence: CASRTDESKNNEQFF. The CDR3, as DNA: TGTGCCAGCAGGACAGATGAATCGAAAAACAATGAGCAGTTCTTC.

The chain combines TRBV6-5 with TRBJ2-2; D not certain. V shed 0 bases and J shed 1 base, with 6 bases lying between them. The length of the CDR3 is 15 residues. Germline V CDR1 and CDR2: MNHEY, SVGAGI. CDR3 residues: CASSYSIGNTGELFF. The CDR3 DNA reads TGTGCCAGCAGTTACTCGATCGGGAACACCGGGGAGCTGTTTTTT.

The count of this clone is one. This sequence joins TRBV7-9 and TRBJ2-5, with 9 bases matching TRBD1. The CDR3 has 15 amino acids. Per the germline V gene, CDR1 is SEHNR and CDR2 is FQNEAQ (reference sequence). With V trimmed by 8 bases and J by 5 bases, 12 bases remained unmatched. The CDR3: CASHPIQGAAETQYF. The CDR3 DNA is TGTGCCAGCCATCCCATACAGGGGGCGGCGGAGACCCAGTACTTC.

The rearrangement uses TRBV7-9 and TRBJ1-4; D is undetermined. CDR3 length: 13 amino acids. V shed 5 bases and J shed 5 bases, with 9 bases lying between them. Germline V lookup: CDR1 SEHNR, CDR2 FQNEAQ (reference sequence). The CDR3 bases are TGTGCCAGCAGCCCCGATGCGAATGAAAAACTGTTTTTT. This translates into CASSPDANEKLFF. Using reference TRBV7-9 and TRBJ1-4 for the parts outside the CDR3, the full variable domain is DTGVSQNPRHKITKRGQNVTFRCDPISEHNRLYWYRQTLGQGPEFLTYFQNEAQLEKSRLLSDRFSAERPKGSFSTLEIQRTEQGDSAMYLCASSPDANEKLFFGSGTQLSVL.

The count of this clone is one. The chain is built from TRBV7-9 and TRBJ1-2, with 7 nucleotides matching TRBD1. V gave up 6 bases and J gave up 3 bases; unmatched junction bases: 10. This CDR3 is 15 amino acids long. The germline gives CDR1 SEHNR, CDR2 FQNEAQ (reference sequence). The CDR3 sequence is CASSLSDRADYGYTF. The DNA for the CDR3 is TGTGCCAGCAGTTTAAGCGACAGGGCGGACTATGGCTACACCTTC.

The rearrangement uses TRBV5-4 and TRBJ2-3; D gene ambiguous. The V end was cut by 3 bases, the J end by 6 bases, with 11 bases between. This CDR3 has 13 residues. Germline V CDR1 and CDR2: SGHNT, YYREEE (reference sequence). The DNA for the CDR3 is TGTGCCAGCAGCTCCCTAGGAAGGGATACGCAGTATTTT. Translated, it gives CASSSLGRDTQYF.